This T cell receptor beta chain was captured by sequencing in a study of cytomegalovirus exposure and HLA in healthy donors. General observations from the study: Researchers reported in a later analysis that a missense DCLRE1C variant was tied to TCR beta V- and J-gene trimming. Within an earlier analysis, most TCR beta V segments proved productive either about 90% or about 30% of the time. The study recorded 160 or so TCR beta chains that were cytomegalovirus-associated.

V lost 2 bases to trimming and J lost 4 bases, with 14 bases between them. This CDR3 has 15 residues. Germline values: CDR1 MNHEY, CDR2 SVGAGI. PCR involved 60 Vbeta and 13 Jbeta primers. Sequencing used immunoSEQ multiplex PCR; TCRdb keeps in-frame clones, though not all of them. The top ten hold about 2.2% of the sample, which has roughly 150,000 clones, approximately 80% seen once. This clone occurred a few times. Its specificity is not known. Other DNA variants within this sample encode the same CDR3. This chain joins TRBV6-5 and TRBJ1-1, with D unresolved. What was sequenced was PBMCs. The TCR originated in a man aged 25 to 45 in good health and CMV-seronegative. Here the CDR3 DNA reads TGTGCCAGCAGTTACGGTGGCAGTCGGAGCACTGAAGCTTTCTTT. Amino acids: CASSYGGSRSTEAFF.